A single sample gave rise to the 28 T cell receptor beta chains below, sequenced in a study of T cell responses to AZD1222 COVID-19 vaccine (dated by TCRdb to the early 2020s). Sample time point, as interpreted from the label and publication: about 28 days (+/-7) after the second vaccine dose. Library construction relied on the immunoSEQ multiplex PCR assay. TCRdb mirrors the immuneACCESS table, restricted to in-frame sequences. Some clones are absent from its copies; in checked studies, under half trace to an unresolved V gene, and the reason for the others is unknown. Recorded for this sample are about 150,000 clones; 86% of them occurred a single time. Of the sample, 5.1% falls within the top ten clones. The sequences come from peripheral blood, collected 28 days after the second AZD1222 dose. The source of these receptors is an adult who received the AZD1222 COVID-19 vaccine.

The chain carries TRBV27 and TRBJ2-7, with 14 bases aligning to TRBD2. This CDR3 is built from 16 residues. CDR1 MNHEY and CDR2 SMNVEV come from the germline V gene (reference sequence). Trimming took 8 bases from V and 3 from J; bases not matched to a gene: 9. This CDR3 is CASAPGTSGSYYEQYF. Here the CDR3 DNA reads TGTGCCAGCGCCCCTGGGACTAGCGGGAGTTACTACGAGCAGTACTTC.

The genes are TRBV9 and TRBJ1-2; a weak D match, TRBD1 (5 bases). V gave up 4 bases and J gave up 3 bases, with 19 bases separating them. This CDR3 has 16 amino acids. In germline, CDR1 is SGDLS, CDR2 YYNGEE. The CDR3 spells CASSSSSTALDYGYTF. CDR3 nucleotide sequence: TGTGCCAGCAGCTCCAGCTCGACAGCCTTGGACTATGGCTACACCTTC.

This clone was counted a few times. V gene TRBV19 combines with J gene TRBJ2-4, with 7 bases that match TRBD2. V lost 5 bases, J lost 5 bases, and 6 bases stayed unmatched. The CDR3 has 14 residues. Germline V gives CDR1 LNHDA, CDR2 SQIVND (reference sequence). The CDR3: CASSSLRGENIQYF. CDR3 DNA: TGTGCCAGTAGTTCCCTACGGGGGGAAAACATTCAGTACTTC.

The V call is TRBV9, the J call TRBJ2-5, with D unresolved. Germline CDR1 reads SGDLS; CDR2 reads YYNGEE. Trimming took 0 bases from V and 4 from J, leaving 4 bases between them. The CDR3 length is 12 residues. The DNA of the CDR3 is TGTGCCAGCAGCGTAGTAACAGAGACCCAGTACTTC. Translation: CASSVVTETQYF.

This chain connects TRBV6-5 to TRBJ2-3; D may be TRBD2 (8 bases). V lost 11 bases and J 2 bases, leaving 17 bases between the germline ends. The CDR3 totals 14 residues. Germline CDR1 and CDR2: MNHEY and SVGAGI. The CDR3 reads CAGTAGAITDTQYF. CDR3 nucleotides: TGTGCCGGGACAGCGGGGGCCATCACAGATACGCAGTATTTT.

The chain couples TRBV14 to TRBJ2-3; D gene unclear. Germline V CDR1 and CDR2: SGHDN, FVKESK. The CDR3 runs to 11 residues. Trimming left V 5 bases short and J 4 bases short, with 4 bases between. In DNA, the CDR3 is TGTGCCAGCAGCATTTCAGATACGCAGTATTTT. The encoded protein is CASSISDTQYF.

This clone was seen a handful of times. The chain combines TRBV11-2 with TRBJ2-1; D gene ambiguous. Germline lookup yields CDR1 SGHAT and CDR2 FQNNGV. V was trimmed by 1 base and J by 0 bases, leaving 10 bases between them. The CDR3 extends over 16 amino acids. CDR3 amino acids: CASSLVLGRSYNEQFF. DNA for the CDR3: TGTGCCAGCAGCTTAGTTTTAGGTCGCTCCTACAATGAGCAGTTCTTC.

The chain combines TRBV5-1 with TRBJ2-3; TRBD2 agrees at 7 bases. Germline lookup yields CDR1 SGHRS and CDR2 YFSETQ. V lost 4 bases, J lost 0 bases, and 5 bases stayed unmatched. This CDR3 has 15 amino acids. In DNA form, the CDR3 reads TGCGCCAGCAGCCGGACTAGTCCAAGCACAGATACGCAGTATTTT. Translation: CASSRTSPSTDTQYF. The full variable domain, rest sourced from reference TRBV5-1 and TRBJ2-3, is KAGVTQTPRYLIKTRGQQVTLSCSPISGHRSVSWYQQTPGQGLQFLFEYFSETQRNKGNFPGRFSGRQFSNSRSEMNVSTLELGDSALYLCASSRTSPSTDTQYFGPGTRLTVL.

The chain has TRBV5-4 and TRBJ2-1; 9 nucleotides match TRBD1. CDR1 and CDR2 from the germline V gene are SGHNT and YYREEE (reference sequence). This CDR3 contains 15 residues. J was trimmed by 7 bases and V by 1 base; bases with no gene match: 6. The CDR3 sequence: CASSLPGTGNNEQFF. The DNA of the CDR3 is TGTGCCAGCAGCTTGCCCGGGACAGGGAATAATGAGCAGTTCTTC.

The rearrangement links TRBV28 to TRBJ2-4; D not resolved. Per germline, CDR1 MDHEN and CDR2 SYDVKM. The CDR3 has 14 amino acids. V was cut by 5 bases and J by 6 bases, with 14 bases left in between. The CDR3 nucleotides are TGTGCCAGCAGTCGCGCCGGGCTGGGAAACATTCAGTACTTC. Protein: CASSRAGLGNIQYF.

In this sample, this clone turned up once. J is TRBJ2-2 and V is TRBV5-1, with 9 nucleotides matching TRBD1. Losses at the gene ends were 4 bases for V and 2 bases for J; bases not matched to a gene: 9. Germline loops: CDR1 SGHRS, CDR2 YFSETQ. The CDR3 is 17 residues long. DNA of the CDR3: TGCGCCAGCAGCGCGCTGACACAGGGGGCAAACACCGGGGAGCTGTTTTTT. Protein product: CASSALTQGANTGELFF.

V gene TRBV4-2 combines with J gene TRBJ1-2, with D maybe TRBD1 (5 bases). Between the trimmed V and J ends, which lost 4 bases and 0 bases, there was a span of 18 bases. Germline V gives CDR1 LGHNA, CDR2 YNFKEQ. The CDR3 extends over 17 amino acids. CDR3 DNA: TGTGCCAGCAGCCGGTACTCCGGCGGGGGTACTAACTATGGCTACACCTTC. Translation: CASSRYSGGGTNYGYTF.

The chain is built from TRBV6-6 and TRBJ2-1; D unclear. The CDR3 has 17 amino acids. The germline V and J ends were trimmed by 5 bases and 0 bases, with 17 bases remaining between them. CDR1 MNHNY and CDR2 SVGAGI come from the germline V gene (reference sequence). CDR3 DNA: TGTGCCAGCAGTCCTTCAATGTGGTTTCCCTCCTACAATGAGCAGTTCTTC. This translates into CASSPSMWFPSYNEQFF.

The count of this clone is one. The CDR3 here is CAIGLAGDSYNEQFF. CDR3 nucleotides: TGTGCCATCGGACTAGCGGGGGATTCCTACAATGAGCAGTTCTTC. The V call is TRBV10-3, the J call TRBJ2-1; 13 nucleotides align to TRBD2. This CDR3 contains 15 residues. Germline values: CDR1 ENHRY, CDR2 SYGVKD. After removal of 8 bases from V and 1 base from J, the junction contained 2 bases not matched to a gene.

The chain couples TRBV4-2 to TRBJ2-1; D remains ambiguous. CDR3 length equals 15 residues. Germline CDR1 and CDR2: LGHNA and YNFKEQ. V lost 4 bases to trimming and J lost 7 bases, with 17 bases between them. This CDR3 is CASSPVGWVGNEQFF. In DNA form, the CDR3 reads TGTGCCAGCAGCCCTGTAGGCTGGGTGGGGAATGAGCAGTTCTTC.

The rearrangement links TRBV5-1 to TRBJ2-1, with TRBD2 matching over 7 bases. The CDR3 spans 15 residues. Germline CDR1 and CDR2: SGHRS and YFSETQ. Trimming cost V 0 bases and J 10 bases; bases outside gene matches: 10. CDR3 nucleotide sequence: TGCGCCAGCAGCTTGGGCAGCGGGAACAACCAAGAGCAGTTCTTC. This translates into CASSLGSGNNQEQFF.

This clone came up a few times. The V and J genes are TRBV5-6 and TRBJ1-6, with D possibly matching TRBD1 (5 bases). This CDR3 spans 17 amino acids. The V gene lost 0 bases and the J gene lost 2 bases, with 12 bases spanning the gap. Per germline, CDR1 SGHDT and CDR2 YYEEEE. CDR3 nucleotides: TGTGCCAGCAGCTTGGGTGGCCAGGGTACCTATAATTCACCCCTCCACTTT. Its translation is CASSLGGQGTYNSPLHF.

This chain uses TRBV18 with TRBJ2-7; 10 bases line up with TRBD2. Germline-derived CDR1 and CDR2 are KGHSH and LQKENI. V was clipped by 3 bases and J by 1 base; unmatched bases: 3. The CDR3 contains 15 residues. The CDR3 DNA follows: TGTGCCAGCTCACCTGGGACTAGCGTTTCCTACGAGCAGTACTTC. This sequence encodes CASSPGTSVSYEQYF. Together with reference TRBV18 and TRBJ2-7, the CDR3 gives the full variable domain: NAGVMQNPRHLVRRRGQEARLRCSPMKGHSHVYWYRQLPEEGLKFMVYLQKENIIDESGMPKERFSAEFPKEGPSILRIQQVVRGDSAAYFCASSPGTSVSYEQYFGPGTRLTVT.

The V call is TRBV2, the J call TRBJ1-3; 10 bases map to TRBD1. The CDR3 loop spans 17 amino acids. V trimming: 7 bases; J trimming: 4 bases; junction bases outside the gene matches: 13. Germline V gives CDR1 SNHLY, CDR2 FYNNEI. This CDR3 is CASTKGTGVLTGNTIYF. For the CDR3, the DNA is TGTGCCAGCACCAAGGGGACAGGGGTTCTGACGGGAAACACCATATATTTT.

This clone has just a few counts. The CDR3 here is CASSTRDRGTSYEQYF. The CDR3, as DNA: TGCGCCAGCAGTACCCGGGACAGGGGGACCTCCTACGAGCAGTACTTC. The chain uses TRBV10-2 and TRBJ2-7; 11 nucleotides align to TRBD1. V lost 5 bases to trimming and J lost 0 bases; unmatched junction nucleotides: 6. The CDR3 has 16 amino acids. The germline gives CDR1 WSHSY, CDR2 SAAADI.

This chain joins TRBV5-6 and TRBJ2-2; D call uncertain. The germline gives CDR1 SGHDT, CDR2 YYEEEE. The CDR3 consists of 15 residues. With 4 bases removed from V and 0 bases from J, the gap between germline ends came to 10 bases. DNA for the CDR3: TGTGCCAGCAGCCCATCCTTTTCGAACACCGGGGAGCTGTTTTTT. It translates to CASSPSFSNTGELFF.

This clone was found once. This chain uses TRBV4-1 with TRBJ2-5, with a possible D match to TRBD1 (6 bases). Per the germline V gene, CDR1 is MGHRA and CDR2 is YSYEKL. The CDR3 is made up of 15 amino acids. V gave up 0 bases and J gave up 3 bases, with 11 bases separating them. The CDR3 loop is CASSQDGRTEETQYF. CDR3 in DNA: TGCGCCAGCAGCCAAGATGGCCGGACAGAAGAGACCCAGTACTTC.

This chain joins TRBV20-1 and TRBJ1-6; D perhaps matches TRBD1 (5 bases). This CDR3 region has 11 residues. Trimming took 3 bases from V and 10 from J, leaving 7 bases between them. Germline CDR1 and CDR2: DFQATT and SNEGSKA (reference sequence). CDR3 in DNA: TGCAGTGCTAGTGGGGGGTCACCCCTCCACTTT. Protein: CSASGGSPLHF.

The rearrangement links TRBV7-2 to TRBJ2-7; D is uncertain. Between the trimmed V and J ends, which lost 2 bases and 2 bases, there was a span of 10 bases. This CDR3 spans 14 amino acids. CDR1 SGHTA and CDR2 FQGNSA come from the germline V gene. CDR3 in DNA: TGTGCCAGCAGCTTATTAGGACCAACCTACGAGCAGTACTTC. It is translated as CASSLLGPTYEQYF.

The gene calls are TRBV7-2 and TRBJ2-3; 10 bases map to TRBD2. V was pared by 6 bases and J by 7 bases, with 10 bases of the junction left unmatched. The CDR3 runs to 15 residues. CDR1 is SGHTA, CDR2 FQGNSA, per germline. Here the CDR3 DNA reads TGTGCCAGCAGGTCAAGCGGGGGGGCCTCGTATACGCAGTATTTT. Amino acid sequence: CASRSSGGASYTQYF.

The chain couples TRBV7-2 to TRBJ2-5; 9 bases fit TRBD1. The CDR3 has 16 amino acids. Germline V lookup: CDR1 SGHTA, CDR2 FQGNSA. V shed 5 bases and J 4 bases; nucleotides not matched to a gene: 11. CDR3 loop: CASSLARTGVGETQYF. The CDR3 nucleotides read TGTGCCAGCAGCCTCGCACGGACAGGGGTCGGAGAGACCCAGTACTTC. The full variable domain, in which reference TRBV7-2 and TRBJ2-5 provide the parts outside the CDR3, is GAGVSQSPSNKVTEKGKDVELRCDPISGHTALYWYRQSLGQGLEFLIYFQGNSAPDKSGLPSDRFSAERTGGSVSTLTIQRTQQEDSAVYLCASSLARTGVGETQYFGPGTRLLVL.

The V call is TRBV18, the J call TRBJ1-2, with D tentatively TRBD1 (5 bases). CDR1 and CDR2 from the germline V gene are KGHSH and LQKENI. This CDR3 has 17 residues. V lost 0 bases and J lost 4, with 18 bases in between. The CDR3 region is CASSPPGSGGPSYGYTF. The CDR3 DNA is TGTGCCAGCTCACCACCGGGTTCTGGGGGACCTAGCTATGGCTACACCTTC.

The chain joins TRBV5-1 to TRBJ2-1, with D perhaps TRBD1 (6 bases). This CDR3 is built from 15 residues. Germline CDR1 reads SGHRS; CDR2 reads YFSETQ. V lost 4 bases and J 5 bases, leaving 16 bases between the germline ends. The DNA for the CDR3 is TGCGCCAGCAGCCCAGGGAAGGGGGTTCACAATGAGCAGTTCTTC. Its protein product is CASSPGKGVHNEQFF.